This T cell receptor (beta chain) was captured in a study of T cell repertoires in ileal Crohn's disease. The ends were cut back, 5 bases at V and 0 bases at J, with 20 bases in the middle. Germline loops: CDR1 SGHVS, CDR2 FQNEAQ. This CDR3 spans 19 amino acids. Study results and caveats: Mucosal expansions were suggested to be mainly CD8 T cells.

This clone was seen only a few times. Its antigen is not known. The repertoire was sequenced with immunoSEQ multiplex PCR; TCRdb's copy has only in-frame clones and lacks some. The sample shows 1,500 to 2,000 clones, 80% to 90% of them seen only once. The J gene is TRBJ2-6, the V gene TRBV7-8; a possible D gene is TRBD2 (6 bases). The specimen was ileal tissue. The clonotype comes from an adult with Crohn's disease. CDR3 amino acids: CASSPIGAGIFSGANVLTF. CDR3 DNA: TGTGCCAGCAGCCCGATCGGGGCGGGGATATTCTCTGGGGCCAACGTCCTGACTTTC. The full variable domain, its missing parts supplied by reference TRBV7-8 and TRBJ2-6, is GAGVSQSPRYKVAKRGQDVALRCDPISGHVSLFWYQQALGQGPEFLTYFQNEAQLDKSGLPSDRFFAERPEGSVSTLKIQRTQQEDSAVYLCASSPIGAGIFSGANVLTFGAGSRLTVL.